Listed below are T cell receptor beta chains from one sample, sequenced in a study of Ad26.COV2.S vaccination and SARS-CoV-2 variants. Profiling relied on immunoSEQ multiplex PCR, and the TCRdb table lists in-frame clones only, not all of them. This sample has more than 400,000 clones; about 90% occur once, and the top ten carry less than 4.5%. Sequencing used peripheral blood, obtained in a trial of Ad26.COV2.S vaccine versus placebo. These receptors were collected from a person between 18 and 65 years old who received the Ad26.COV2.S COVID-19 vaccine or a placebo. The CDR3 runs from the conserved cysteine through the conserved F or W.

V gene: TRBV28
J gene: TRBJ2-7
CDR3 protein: CASSLARSGAEQYF

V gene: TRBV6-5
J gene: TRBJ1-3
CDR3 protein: CASSSRYSGNTIYF

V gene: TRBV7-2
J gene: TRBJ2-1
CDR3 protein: CASSLGTGGDEQFF

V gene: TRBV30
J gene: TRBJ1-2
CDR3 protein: CAWSFLGEGENYGYTF

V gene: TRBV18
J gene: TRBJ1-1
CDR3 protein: CASSPSTTTNTEAFF

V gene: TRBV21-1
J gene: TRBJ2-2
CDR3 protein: CASSPFGGRDTGELFF

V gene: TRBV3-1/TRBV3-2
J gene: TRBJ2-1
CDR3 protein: CASSQVWGKSGALSSYNEQFF

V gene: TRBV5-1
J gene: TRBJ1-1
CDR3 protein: CASSSTGVYTEAFF

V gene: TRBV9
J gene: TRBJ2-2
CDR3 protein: CASTNPQGTAGELFF

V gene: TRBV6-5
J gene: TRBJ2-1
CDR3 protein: CASSNGQWQFF

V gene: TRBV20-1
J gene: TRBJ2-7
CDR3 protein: CSASGGYEQYF

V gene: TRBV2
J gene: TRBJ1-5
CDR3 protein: CASSEGDRRQPQHF

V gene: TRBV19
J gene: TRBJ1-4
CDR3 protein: CASSQTLNEKLFF

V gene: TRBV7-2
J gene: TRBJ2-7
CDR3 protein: CASSLEREGTEQYF

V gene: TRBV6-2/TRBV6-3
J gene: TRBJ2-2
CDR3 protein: CASSQGSGELFF

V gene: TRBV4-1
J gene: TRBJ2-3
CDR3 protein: CASSQDDPSGFTDTQYF

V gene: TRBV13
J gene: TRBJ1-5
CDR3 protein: CASSLTGGRGNQPQHF

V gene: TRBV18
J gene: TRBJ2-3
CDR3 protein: CASSPRTLDGTDTQYF

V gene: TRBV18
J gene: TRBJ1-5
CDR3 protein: CASSPQGVDQPQHF

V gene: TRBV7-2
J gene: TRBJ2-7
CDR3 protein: CASSLGTFVREQYF

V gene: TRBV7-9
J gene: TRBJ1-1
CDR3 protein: CASSLSGDLTEAFF

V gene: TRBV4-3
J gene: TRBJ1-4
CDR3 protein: CASSQYRDPNEKLFF

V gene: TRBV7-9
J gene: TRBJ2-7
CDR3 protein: CASSFLLAVQYF

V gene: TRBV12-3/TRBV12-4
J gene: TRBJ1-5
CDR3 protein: CASNTWGEPQHF

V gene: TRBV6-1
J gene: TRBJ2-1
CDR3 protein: CASSEEGARYNEQFF

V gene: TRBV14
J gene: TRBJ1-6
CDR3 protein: CASSQDRGVGLSPLHF

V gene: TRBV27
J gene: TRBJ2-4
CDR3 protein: CASSLGTTEYF

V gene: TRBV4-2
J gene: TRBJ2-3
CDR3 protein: CASSQGQGSVDTQYF

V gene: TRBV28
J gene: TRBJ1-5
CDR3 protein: CASRWTGGIQPQHF

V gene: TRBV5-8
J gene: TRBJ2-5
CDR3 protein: CASSADRTPYQETQYF

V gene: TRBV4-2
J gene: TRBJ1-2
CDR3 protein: CASSHPDRGRDGYTF

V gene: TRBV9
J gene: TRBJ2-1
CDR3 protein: CASSVRRQSSYNEQFF

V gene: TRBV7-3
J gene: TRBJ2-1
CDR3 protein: CASSPGLAAYNEQFF

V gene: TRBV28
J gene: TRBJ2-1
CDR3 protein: CASSLLAGHYNEQFF

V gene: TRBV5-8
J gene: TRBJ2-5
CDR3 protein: CASSLGEGGGETQYF

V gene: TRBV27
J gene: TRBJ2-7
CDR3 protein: CASSLSKDYEQYF

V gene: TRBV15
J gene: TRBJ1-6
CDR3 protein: CATSRVQGARNSPLHF

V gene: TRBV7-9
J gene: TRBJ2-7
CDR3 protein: CASSLAPKGLHEQYF

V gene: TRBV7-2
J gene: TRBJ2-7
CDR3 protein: CASRPTSGRGEQYF

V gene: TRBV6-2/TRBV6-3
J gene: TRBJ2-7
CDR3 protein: CASSSVRGATYEQYF

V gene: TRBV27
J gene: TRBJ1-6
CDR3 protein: CASGDRFVGSPLHF

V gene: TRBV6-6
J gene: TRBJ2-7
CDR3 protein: CASSSQSGTYEQYF

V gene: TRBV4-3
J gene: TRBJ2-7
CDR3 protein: CASSPGTGNYEQYF

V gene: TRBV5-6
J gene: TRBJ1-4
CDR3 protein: CASSPQGDGEKLFF

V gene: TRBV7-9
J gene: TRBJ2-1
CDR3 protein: CASTTGTSAYNEQFF

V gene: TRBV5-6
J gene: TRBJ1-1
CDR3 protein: CASSLGDTEAFF

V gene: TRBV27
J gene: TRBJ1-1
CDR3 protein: CASSLYGNTEAFF

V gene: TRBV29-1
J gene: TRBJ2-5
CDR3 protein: CSVEGQGEETQYF

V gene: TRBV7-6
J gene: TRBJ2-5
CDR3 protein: CASSLGGRETQYF

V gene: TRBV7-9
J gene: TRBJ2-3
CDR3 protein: CASSAGLADTQYF

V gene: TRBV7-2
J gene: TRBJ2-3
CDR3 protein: CASSEAGRPTDTQYF

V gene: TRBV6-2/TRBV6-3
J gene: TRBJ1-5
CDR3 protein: CASSYGISGTRPQHF

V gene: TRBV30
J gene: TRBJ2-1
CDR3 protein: CAWSVFGPGQINNEQFF

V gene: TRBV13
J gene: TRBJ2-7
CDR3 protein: CASKTEREDEQYF

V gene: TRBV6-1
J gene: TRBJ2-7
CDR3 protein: CASSEIRNRYEQYF

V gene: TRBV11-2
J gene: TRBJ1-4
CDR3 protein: CASTQDQYEKLFF

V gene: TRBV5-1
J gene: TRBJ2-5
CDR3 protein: CASSLAGTSGAQETQYF

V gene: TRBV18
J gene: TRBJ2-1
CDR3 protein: CASSPRPTSGFDEQFF